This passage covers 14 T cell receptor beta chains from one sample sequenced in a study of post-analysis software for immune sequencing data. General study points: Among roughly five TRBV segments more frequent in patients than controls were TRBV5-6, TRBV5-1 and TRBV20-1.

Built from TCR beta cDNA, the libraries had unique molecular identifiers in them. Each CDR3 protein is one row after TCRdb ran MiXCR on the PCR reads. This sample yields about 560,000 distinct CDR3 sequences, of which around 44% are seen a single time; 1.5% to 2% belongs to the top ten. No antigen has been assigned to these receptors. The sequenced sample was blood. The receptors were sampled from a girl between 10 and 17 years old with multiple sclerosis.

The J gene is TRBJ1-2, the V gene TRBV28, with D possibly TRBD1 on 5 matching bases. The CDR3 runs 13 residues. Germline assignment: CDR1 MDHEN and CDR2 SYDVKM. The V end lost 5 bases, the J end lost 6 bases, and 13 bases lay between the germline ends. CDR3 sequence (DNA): TGTGCCAGCAGTGGGGCTGGCAGAGATGGCTACACCTTC. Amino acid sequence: CASSGAGRDGYTF.

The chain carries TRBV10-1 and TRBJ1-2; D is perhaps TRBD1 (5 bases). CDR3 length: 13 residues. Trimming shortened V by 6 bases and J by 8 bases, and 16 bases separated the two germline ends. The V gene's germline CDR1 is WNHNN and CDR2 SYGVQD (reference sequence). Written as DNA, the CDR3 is TGCGCCAGCAGACCTAAGAGAGCAGGGGGCTACACCTTC. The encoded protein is CASRPKRAGGYTF.

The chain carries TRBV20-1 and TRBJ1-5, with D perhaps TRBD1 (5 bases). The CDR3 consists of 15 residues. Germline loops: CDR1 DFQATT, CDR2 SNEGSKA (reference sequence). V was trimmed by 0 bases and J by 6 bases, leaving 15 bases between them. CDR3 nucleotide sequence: TGCAGTGCTAGAGACAGGGTGAGGGGTAGTCAGCCCCAGCATTTT. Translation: CSARDRVRGSQPQHF.

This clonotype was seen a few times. The CDR3: CSGLGQGGIYEQYF. The DNA for the CDR3 is TGCAGCGGACTGGGACAGGGGGGAATTTACGAGCAGTACTTC. The chain carries TRBV29-1 and TRBJ2-7, with 11 bases matching TRBD1. Trimming took 7 bases from V and 4 from J; bases not matched to a gene: 9. CDR3 size: 14 residues. Germline CDR1 reads SQVTM; CDR2 reads ANQGSEA.

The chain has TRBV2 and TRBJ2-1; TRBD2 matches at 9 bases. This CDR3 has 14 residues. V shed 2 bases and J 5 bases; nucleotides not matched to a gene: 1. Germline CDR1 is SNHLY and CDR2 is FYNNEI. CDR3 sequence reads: CASSERLADNEQFF. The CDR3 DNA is TGTGCCAGCAGTGAAAGACTAGCGGACAATGAGCAGTTCTTC.

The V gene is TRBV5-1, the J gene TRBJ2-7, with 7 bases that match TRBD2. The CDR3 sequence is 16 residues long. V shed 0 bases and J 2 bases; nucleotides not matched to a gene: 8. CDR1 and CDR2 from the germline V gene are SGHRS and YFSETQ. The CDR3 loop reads CASSLDGGGVPYEQYF. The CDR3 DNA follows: TGCGCCAGCAGCTTGGATGGCGGGGGTGTTCCCTACGAGCAGTACTTC.

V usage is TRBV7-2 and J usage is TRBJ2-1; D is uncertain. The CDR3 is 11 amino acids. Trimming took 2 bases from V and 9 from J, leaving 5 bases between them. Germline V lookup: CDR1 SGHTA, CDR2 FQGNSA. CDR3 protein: CASSLYGEQFF. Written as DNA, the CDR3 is TGTGCCAGCAGCTTATACGGTGAGCAGTTCTTC.

This chain's CDR3 is CASSAPPSGTGAYNEQFF. CDR3 coding DNA: TGTGCCAGCAGCGCTCCCCCCTCCGGGACAGGGGCATACAATGAGCAGTTCTTC. This sequence joins TRBV9 and TRBJ2-1, with 10 positions matching TRBD1. Per the germline V gene, CDR1 is SGDLS and CDR2 is YYNGEE. J gave up 4 bases and V 3 bases, and 13 bases lay outside the gene matches. The CDR3 is 18 residues long.

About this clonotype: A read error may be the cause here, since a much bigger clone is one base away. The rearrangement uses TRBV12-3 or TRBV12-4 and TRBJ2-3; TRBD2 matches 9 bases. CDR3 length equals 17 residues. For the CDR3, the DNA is TGTGCCAGCAGTTTAATCGAAATGCTAGCGGGGTCAGATGCGCAGTATTTT. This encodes CASSLIEMLAGSDAQYF.

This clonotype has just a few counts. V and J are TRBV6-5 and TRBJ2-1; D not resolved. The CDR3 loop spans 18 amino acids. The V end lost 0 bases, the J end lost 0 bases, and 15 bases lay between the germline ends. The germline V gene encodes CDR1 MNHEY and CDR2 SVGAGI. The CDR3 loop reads CASSYSIERPSSYNEQFF. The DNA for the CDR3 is TGTGCCAGCAGTTACTCGATCGAGCGCCCGAGCTCCTACAATGAGCAGTTCTTC.

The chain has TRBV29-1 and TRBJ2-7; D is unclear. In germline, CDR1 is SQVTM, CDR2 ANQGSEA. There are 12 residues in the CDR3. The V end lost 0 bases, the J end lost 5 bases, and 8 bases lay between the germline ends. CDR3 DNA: TGCAGCGTTGAAGATTCGGCGGACGAGCAGTACTTC. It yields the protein CSVEDSADEQYF.

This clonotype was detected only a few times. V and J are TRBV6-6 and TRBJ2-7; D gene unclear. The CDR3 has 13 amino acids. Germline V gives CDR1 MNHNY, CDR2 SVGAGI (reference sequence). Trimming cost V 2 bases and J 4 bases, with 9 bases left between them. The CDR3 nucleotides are TGTGCCAGCAGTTACGTGGCAGTATACGAGCAGTACTTC. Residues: CASSYVAVYEQYF.

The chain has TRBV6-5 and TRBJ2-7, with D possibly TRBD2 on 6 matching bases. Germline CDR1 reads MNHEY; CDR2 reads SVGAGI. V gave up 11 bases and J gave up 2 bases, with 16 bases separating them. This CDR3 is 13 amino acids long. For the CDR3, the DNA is TGTGCCCCTCTTGGAGGGGCGACCTACGAGCAGTACTTC. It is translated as CAPLGGATYEQYF.

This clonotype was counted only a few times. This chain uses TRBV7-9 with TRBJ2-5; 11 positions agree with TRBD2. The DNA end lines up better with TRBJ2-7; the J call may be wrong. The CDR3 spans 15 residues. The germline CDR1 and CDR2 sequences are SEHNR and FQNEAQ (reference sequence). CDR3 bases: TGTGCCAGCAGCTTAATAGCGGGAGGGCCGGACGAGCAGTACTTC. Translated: CASSLIAGGPDEQYF.